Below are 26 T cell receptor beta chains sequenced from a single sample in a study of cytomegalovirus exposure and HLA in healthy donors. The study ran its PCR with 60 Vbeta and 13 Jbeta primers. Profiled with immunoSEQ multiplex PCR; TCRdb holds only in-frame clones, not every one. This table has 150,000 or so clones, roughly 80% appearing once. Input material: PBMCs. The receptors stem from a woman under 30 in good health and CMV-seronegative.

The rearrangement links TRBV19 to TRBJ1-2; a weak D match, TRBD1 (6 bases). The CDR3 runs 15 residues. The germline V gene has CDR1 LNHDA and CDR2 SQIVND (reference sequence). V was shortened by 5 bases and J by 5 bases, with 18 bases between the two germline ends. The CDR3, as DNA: TGTGCCAGTAGTGCCACGGGACAATTGGCTTATGGCTACACCTTC. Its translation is CASSATGQLAYGYTF.

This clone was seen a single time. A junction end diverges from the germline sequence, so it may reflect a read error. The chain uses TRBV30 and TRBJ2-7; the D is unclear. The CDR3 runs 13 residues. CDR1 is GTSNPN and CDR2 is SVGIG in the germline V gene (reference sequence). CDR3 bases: TGTACCTGGAAAGATAAAGACACCTACGAGCAGTACTTC. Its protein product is CTWKDKDTYEQYF.

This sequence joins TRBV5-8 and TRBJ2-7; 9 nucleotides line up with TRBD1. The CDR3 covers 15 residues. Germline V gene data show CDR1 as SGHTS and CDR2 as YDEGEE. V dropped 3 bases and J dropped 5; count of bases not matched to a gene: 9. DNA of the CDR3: TGTGCCAGCAGCTCATGGACAGGGGTGGGCGACGAGCAGTACTTC. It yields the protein CASSSWTGVGDEQYF.

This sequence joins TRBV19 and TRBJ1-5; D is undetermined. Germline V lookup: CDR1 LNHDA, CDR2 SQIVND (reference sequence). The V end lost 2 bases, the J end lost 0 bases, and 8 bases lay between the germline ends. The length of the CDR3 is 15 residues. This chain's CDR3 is CASSIRRGSNQPQHF. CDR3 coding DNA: TGTGCCAGTAGTATAAGGCGAGGTAGCAATCAGCCCCAGCATTTT.

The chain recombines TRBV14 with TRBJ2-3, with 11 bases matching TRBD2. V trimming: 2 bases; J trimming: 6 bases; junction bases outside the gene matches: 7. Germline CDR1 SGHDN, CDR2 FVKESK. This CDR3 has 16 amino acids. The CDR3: CASSQKLAGGLDTQYF. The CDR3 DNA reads TGTGCCAGCAGCCAAAAGCTAGCGGGAGGACTCGATACGCAGTATTTT.

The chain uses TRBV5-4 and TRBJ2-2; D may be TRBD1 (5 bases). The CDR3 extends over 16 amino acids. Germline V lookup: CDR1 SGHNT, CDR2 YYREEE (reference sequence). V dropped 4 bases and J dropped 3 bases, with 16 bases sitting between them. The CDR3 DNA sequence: TGTGCCAGCAGCCAAAAATCCCAGGGTCACACCGGGGAGCTGTTTTTT. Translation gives CASSQKSQGHTGELFF. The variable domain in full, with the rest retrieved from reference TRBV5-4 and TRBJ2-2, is ETGVTQSPTHLIKTRGQQVTLRCSSQSGHNTVSWYQQALGQGPQFIFQYYREEENGRGNFPPRFSGLQFPNYSSELNVNALELDDSALYLCASSQKSQGHTGELFFGEGSRLTVL.

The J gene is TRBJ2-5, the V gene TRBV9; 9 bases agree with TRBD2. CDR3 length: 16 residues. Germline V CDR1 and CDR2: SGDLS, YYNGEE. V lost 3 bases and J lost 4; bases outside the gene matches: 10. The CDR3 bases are TGTGCCAGCAGCGCGACTCTAGCGGGAAACGGAGAGACCCAGTACTTC. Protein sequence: CASSATLAGNGETQYF.

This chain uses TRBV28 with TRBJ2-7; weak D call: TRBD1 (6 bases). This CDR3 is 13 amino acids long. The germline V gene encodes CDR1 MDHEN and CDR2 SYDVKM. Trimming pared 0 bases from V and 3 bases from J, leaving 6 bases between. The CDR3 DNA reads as TGTGCCAGCAGTTTATGGGACAGCTACGAGCAGTACTTC. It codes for CASSLWDSYEQYF.

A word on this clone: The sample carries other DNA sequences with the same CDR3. The CDR3 DNA follows: TGTGCCAGCAGCTTAGACAGGAACACTGAAGCTTTCTTT. Its protein product is CASSLDRNTEAFF. The V and J genes are TRBV7-2 and TRBJ1-1; D gene uncertain. Between the trimmed V and J ends, which lost 1 base and 1 base, there was a span of 4 bases. Germline V lookup: CDR1 SGHTA, CDR2 FQGNSA. The length of the CDR3 is 13 residues.

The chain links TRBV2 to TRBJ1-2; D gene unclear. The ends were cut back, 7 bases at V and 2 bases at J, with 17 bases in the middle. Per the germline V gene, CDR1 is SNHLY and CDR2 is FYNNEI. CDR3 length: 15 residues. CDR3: CASTQQSRANYGYTF. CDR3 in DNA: TGTGCCAGCACCCAGCAGTCGAGGGCCAACTATGGCTACACCTTC. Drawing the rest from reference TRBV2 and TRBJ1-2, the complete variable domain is EPEVTQTPSHQVTQMGQEVILRCVPISNHLYFYWYRQILGQKVEFLVSFYNNEISEKSEIFDDQFSVERPDGSNFTLKIRSTKLEDSAMYFCASTQQSRANYGYTFGSGTRLTVV.

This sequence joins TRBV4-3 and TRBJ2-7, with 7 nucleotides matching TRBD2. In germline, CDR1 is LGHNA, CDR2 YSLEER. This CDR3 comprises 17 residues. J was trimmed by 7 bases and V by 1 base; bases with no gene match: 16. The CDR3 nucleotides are TGCGCCAGCAGCCAAGTACCTCGGTGGGCGGGAGTAGGGGAGCAGTACTTC. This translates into CASSQVPRWAGVGEQYF.

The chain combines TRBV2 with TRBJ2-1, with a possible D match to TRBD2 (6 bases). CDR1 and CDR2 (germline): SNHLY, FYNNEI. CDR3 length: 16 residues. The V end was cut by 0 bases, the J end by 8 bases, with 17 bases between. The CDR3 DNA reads TGTGCCAGCAGTGAAGCTTGGACTGCGGGGCGGGATGAGCAGTTCTTC. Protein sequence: CASSEAWTAGRDEQFF.

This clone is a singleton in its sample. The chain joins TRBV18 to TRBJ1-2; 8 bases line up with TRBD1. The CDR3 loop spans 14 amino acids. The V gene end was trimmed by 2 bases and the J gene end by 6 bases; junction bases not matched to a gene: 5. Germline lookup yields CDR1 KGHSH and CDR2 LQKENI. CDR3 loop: CASSPSDRVNGYTF. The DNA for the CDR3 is TGTGCCAGCTCACCATCGGACAGGGTGAATGGCTACACCTTC.

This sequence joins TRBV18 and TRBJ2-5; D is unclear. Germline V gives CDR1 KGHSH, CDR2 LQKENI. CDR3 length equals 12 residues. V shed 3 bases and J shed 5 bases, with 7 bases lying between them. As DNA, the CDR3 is TGTGCCAGCTCACCCCGCGATGAGACCCAGTACTTC. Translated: CASSPRDETQYF. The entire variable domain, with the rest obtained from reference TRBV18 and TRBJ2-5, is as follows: NAGVMQNPRHLVRRRGQEARLRCSPMKGHSHVYWYRQLPEEGLKFMVYLQKENIIDESGMPKERFSAEFPKEGPSILRIQQVVRGDSAAYFCASSPRDETQYFGPGTRLLVL.

CDR3 protein: CASGLVKKTGVRDYEQYF. In DNA form, the CDR3 reads TGTGCTAGTGGTTTGGTCAAAAAAACAGGGGTACGTGACTACGAGCAGTACTTC. The chain uses TRBV12-5 and TRBJ2-7; 7 bases map to TRBD1. This CDR3 contains 18 residues. In germline, CDR1 is LGHNT, CDR2 FRNRAP. Unmatched junction bases numbered 14, after V lost 0 bases and J lost 3 bases.

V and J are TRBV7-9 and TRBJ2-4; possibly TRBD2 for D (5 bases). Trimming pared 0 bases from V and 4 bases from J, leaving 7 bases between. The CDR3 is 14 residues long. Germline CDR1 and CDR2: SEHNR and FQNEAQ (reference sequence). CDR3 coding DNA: TGTGCCAGCAGCTTAGCCGGGATGAAAAACATTCAGTACTTC. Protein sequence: CASSLAGMKNIQYF. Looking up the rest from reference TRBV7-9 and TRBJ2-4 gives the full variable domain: DTGVSQNPRHKITKRGQNVTFRCDPISEHNRLYWYRQTLGQGPEFLTYFQNEAQLEKSRLLSDRFSAERPKGSFSTLEIQRTEQGDSAMYLCASSLAGMKNIQYFGAGTRLSVL.

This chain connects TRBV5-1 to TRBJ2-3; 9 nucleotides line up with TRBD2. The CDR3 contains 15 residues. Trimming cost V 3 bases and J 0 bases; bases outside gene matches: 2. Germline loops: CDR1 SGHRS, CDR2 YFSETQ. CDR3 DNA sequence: TGCGCCAGCAGCTCTAGCGGGACTAGCACAGATACGCAGTATTTT. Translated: CASSSSGTSTDTQYF.

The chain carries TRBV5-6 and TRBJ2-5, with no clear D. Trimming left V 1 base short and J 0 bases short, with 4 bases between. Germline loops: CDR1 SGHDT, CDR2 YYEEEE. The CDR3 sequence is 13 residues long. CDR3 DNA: TGTGCCAGCAGCTTGCTCCACCAAGAGACCCAGTACTTC. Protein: CASSLLHQETQYF. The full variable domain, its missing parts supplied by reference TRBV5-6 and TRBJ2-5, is DAGVTQSPTHLIKTRGQQVTLRCSPKSGHDTVSWYQQALGQGPQFIFQYYEEEERQRGNFPDRFSGHQFPNYSSELNVNALLLGDSALYLCASSLLHQETQYFGPGTRLLVL.

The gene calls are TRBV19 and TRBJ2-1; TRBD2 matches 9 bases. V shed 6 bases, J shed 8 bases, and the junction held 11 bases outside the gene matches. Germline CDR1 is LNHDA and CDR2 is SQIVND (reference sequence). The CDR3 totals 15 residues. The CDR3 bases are TGTGCCAGTAGCCCGGGACTAGCAGGTCGGGATGAGCAGTTCTTC. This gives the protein CASSPGLAGRDEQFF. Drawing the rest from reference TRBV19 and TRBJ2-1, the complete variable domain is DGGITQSPKYLFRKEGQNVTLSCEQNLNHDAMYWYRQDPGQGLRLIYYSQIVNDFQKGDIAEGYSVSREKKESFPLTVTSAQKNPTAFYLCASSPGLAGRDEQFFGPGTRLTVL.

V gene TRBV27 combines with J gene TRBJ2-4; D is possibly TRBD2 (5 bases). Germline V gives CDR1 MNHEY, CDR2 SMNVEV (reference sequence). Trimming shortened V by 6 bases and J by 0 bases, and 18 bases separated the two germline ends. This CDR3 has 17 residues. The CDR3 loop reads CASSPDGIGLAKNIQYF. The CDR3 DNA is TGTGCCAGCAGCCCCGACGGGATCGGGCTAGCCAAAAACATTCAGTACTTC.

The CDR3 nucleotides are TGTGCCAGCTCACCACGGTCTGCGATAGGGACAGGGGCGAACACTGAAGCTTTCTTT. Amino acids: CASSPRSAIGTGANTEAFF. The chain uses TRBV18 and TRBJ1-1; 10 bases map to TRBD1. The germline V gene encodes CDR1 KGHSH and CDR2 LQKENI. Unmatched junction bases numbered 12, after V lost 1 base and J lost 1 base. This CDR3 has 19 residues.

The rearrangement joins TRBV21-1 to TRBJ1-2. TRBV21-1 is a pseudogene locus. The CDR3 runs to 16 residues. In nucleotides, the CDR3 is TGTGCCAGCAGCAAAGCGGCCAAATACTATAACTATGGCTACACCTTC. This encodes CASSKAAKYYNYGYTF.

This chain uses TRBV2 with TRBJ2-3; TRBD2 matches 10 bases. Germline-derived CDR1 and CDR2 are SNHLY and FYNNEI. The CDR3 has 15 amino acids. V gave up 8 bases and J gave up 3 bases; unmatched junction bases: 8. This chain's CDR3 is CASGPSGRPTDTQYF. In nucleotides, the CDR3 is TGTGCCAGCGGGCCTAGCGGGAGACCGACAGATACGCAGTATTTT. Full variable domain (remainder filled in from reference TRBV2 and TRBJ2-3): EPEVTQTPSHQVTQMGQEVILRCVPISNHLYFYWYRQILGQKVEFLVSFYNNEISEKSEIFDDQFSVERPDGSNFTLKIRSTKLEDSAMYFCASGPSGRPTDTQYFGPGTRLTVL.

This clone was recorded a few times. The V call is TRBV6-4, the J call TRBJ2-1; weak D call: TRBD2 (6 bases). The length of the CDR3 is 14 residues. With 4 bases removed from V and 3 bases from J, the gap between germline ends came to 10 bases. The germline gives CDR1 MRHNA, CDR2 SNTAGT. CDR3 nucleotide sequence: TGTGCCAGCAGTGTTGATAGCGGCTACAATGAGCAGTTCTTC. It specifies CASSVDSGYNEQFF.

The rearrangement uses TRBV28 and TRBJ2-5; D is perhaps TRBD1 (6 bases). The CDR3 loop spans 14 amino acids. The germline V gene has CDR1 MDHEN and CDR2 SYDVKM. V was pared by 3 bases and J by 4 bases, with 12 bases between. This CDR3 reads CASSFQGLRETQYF. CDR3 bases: TGTGCCAGCAGTTTCCAGGGGTTACGAGAGACCCAGTACTTC.

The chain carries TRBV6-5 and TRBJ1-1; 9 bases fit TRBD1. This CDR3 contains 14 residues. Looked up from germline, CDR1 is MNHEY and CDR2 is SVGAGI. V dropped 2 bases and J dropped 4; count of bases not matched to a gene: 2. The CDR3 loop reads CASSYTGGFTEAFF. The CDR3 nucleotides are TGTGCCAGCAGTTACACAGGGGGCTTCACTGAAGCTTTCTTT.